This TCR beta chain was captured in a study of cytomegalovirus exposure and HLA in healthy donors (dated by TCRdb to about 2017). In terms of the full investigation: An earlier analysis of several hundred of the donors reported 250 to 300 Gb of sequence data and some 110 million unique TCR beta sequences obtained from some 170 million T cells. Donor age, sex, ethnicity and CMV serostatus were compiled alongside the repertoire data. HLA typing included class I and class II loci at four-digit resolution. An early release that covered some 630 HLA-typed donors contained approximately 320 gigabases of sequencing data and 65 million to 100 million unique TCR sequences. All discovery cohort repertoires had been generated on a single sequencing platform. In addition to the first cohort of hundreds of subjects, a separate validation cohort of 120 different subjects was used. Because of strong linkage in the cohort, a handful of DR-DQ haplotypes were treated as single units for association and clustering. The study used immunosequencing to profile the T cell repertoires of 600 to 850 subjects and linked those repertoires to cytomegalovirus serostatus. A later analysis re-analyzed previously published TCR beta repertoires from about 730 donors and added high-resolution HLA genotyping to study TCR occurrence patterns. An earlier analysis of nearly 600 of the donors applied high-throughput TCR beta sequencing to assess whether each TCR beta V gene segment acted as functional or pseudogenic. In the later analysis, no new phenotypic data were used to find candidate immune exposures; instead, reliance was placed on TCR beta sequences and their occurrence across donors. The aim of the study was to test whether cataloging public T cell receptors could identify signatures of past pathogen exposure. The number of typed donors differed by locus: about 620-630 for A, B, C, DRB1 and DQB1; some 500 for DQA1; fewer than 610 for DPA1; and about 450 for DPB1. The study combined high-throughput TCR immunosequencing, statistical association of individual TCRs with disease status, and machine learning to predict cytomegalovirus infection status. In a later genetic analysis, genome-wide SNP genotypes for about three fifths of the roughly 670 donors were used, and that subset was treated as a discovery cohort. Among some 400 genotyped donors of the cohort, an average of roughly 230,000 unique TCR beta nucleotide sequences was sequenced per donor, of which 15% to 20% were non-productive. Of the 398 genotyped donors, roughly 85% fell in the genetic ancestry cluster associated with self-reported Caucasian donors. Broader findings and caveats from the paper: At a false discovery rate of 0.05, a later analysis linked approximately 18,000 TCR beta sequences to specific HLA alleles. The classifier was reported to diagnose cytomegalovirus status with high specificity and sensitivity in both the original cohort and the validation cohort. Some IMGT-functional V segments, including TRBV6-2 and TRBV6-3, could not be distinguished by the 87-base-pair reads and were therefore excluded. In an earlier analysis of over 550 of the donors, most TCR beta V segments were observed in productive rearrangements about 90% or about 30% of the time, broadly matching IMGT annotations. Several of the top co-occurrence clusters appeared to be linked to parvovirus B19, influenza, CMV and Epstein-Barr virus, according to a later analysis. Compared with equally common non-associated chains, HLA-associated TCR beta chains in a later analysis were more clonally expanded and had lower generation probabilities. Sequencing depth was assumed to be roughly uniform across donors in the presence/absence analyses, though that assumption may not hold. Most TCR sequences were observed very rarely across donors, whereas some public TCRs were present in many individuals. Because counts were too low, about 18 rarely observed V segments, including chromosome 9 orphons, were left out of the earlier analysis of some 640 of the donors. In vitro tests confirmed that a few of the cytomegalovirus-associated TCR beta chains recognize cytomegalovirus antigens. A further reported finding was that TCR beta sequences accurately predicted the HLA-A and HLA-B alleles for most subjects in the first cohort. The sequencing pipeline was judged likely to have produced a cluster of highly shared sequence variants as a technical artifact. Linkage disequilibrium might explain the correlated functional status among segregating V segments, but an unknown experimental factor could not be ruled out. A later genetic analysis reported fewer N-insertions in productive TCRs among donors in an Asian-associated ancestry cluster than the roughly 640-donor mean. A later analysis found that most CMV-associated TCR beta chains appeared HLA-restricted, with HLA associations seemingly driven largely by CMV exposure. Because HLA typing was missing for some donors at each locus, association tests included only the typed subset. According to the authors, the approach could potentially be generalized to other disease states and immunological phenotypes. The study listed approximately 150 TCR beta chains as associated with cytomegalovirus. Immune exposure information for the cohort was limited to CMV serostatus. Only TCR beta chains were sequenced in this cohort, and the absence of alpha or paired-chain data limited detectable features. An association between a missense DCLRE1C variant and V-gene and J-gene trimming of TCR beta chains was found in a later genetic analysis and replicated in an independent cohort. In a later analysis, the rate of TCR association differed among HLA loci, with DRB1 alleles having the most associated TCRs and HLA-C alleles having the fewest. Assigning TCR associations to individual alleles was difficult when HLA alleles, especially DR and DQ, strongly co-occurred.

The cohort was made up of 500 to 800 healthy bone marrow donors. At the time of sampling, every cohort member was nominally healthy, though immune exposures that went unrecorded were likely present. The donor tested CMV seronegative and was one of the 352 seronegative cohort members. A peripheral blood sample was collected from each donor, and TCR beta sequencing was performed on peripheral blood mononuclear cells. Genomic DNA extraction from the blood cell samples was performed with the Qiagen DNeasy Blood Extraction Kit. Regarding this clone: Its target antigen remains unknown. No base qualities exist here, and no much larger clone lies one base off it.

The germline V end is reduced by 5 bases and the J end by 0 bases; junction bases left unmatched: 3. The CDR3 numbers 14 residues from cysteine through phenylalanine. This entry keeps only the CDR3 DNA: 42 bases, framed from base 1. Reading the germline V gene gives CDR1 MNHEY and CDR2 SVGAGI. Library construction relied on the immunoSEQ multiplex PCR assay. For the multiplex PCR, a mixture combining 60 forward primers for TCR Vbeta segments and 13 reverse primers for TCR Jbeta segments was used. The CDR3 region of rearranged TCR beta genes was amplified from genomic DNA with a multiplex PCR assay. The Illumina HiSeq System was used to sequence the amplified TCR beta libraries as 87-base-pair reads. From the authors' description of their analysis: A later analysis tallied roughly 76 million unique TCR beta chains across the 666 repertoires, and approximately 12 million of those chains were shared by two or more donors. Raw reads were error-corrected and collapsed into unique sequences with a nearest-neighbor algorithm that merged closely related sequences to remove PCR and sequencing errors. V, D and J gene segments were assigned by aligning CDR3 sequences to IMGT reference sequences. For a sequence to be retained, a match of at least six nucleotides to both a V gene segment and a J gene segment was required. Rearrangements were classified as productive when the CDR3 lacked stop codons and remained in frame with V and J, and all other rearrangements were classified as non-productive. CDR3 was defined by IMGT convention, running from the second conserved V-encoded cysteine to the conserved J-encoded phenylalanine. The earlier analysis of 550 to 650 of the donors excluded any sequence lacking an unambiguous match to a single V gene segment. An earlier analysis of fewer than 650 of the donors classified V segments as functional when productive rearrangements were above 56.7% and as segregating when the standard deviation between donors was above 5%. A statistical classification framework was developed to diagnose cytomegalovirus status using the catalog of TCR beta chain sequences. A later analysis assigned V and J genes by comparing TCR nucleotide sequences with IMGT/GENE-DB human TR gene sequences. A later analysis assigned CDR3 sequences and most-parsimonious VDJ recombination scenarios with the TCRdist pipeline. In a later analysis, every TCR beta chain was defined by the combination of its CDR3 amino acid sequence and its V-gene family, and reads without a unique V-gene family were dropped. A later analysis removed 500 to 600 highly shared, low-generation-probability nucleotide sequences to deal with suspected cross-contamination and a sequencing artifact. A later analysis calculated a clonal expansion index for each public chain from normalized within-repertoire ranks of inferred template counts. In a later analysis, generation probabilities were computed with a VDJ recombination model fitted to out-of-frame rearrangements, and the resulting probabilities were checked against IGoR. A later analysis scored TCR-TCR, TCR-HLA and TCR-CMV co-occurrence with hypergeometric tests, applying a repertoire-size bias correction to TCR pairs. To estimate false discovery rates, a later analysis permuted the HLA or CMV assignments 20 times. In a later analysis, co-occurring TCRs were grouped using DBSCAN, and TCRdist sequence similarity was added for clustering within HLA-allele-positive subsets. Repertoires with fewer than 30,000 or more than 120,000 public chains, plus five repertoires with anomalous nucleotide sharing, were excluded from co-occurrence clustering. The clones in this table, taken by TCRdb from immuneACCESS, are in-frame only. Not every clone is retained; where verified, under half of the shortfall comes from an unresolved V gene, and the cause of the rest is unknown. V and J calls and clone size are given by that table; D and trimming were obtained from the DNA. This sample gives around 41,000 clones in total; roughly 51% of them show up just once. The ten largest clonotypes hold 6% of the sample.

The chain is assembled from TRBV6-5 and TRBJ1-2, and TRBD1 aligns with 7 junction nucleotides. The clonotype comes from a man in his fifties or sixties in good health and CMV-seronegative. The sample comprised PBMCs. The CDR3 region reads CASSGQDSNYGYTF. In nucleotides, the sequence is TGTGCCAGCAGTGGACAGGATTCTAACTATGGCTACACCTTC.